This is a list of T cell receptor beta chains from one sample in a study of molecular identifiers for immune sequencing clone quantification. TCRdb reprocessed the PCR reads with MiXCR, giving one entry per CDR3 protein. The profile covers approximately 590,000 distinct CDR3 sequences, with 25% appearing a single time and about 0.84% taken by the ten largest. Material: naive CD8+ T cells from blood, with Jurkat cell RNA spiked in. These receptors originate from a human donor in good health. Some libraries in this study had Jurkat cell RNA spiked in. The CDR3 runs from the conserved cysteine through the conserved F or W. D genes are given only for firm matches. A row's size may be missing; if present it is once, few, many or a size class.

clone size: .; V gene: TRBV12-3/TRBV12-4; J gene: TRBJ2-1; D gene: .; CDR3 protein: CASRPYFDEQFF; CDR3 DNA: TGTGCCAGCAGACCATATTTCGATGAGCAGTTCTTC
clone size: many; V gene: TRBV18; J gene: TRBJ2-7; D gene: TRBD2; CDR3 protein: CASSPDSGGYEQYF; CDR3 DNA: TGTGCCAGCTCACCGGATAGCGGGGGTTACGAGCAGTACTTC
clone size: many; V gene: TRBV20-1; J gene: TRBJ1-1; D gene: TRBD1; CDR3 protein: CSATIQGAGAEAFF; CDR3 DNA: TGCAGTGCCACCATACAGGGGGCGGGCGCTGAAGCTTTCTTT
clone size: few; V gene: TRBV7-9; J gene: TRBJ2-7; D gene: .; CDR3 protein: CASSSPGLKTYEQYF; CDR3 DNA: TGTGCCAGCAGTTCTCCGGGACTGAAGACCTACGAGCAGTACTTC
clone size: many; V gene: TRBV11-2; J gene: TRBJ2-5; D gene: .; CDR3 protein: CASSLHRAQETQYF; CDR3 DNA: TGTGCCAGCAGCTTACACCGGGCCCAAGAGACCCAGTACTTC
clone size: few; V gene: TRBV3-1; J gene: TRBJ2-5; D gene: .; CDR3 protein: CASSQDEGLYLLETQYF; CDR3 DNA: TGTGCCAGCAGCCAAGATGAAGGCCTATACCTGCTAGAGACCCAGTACTTC
clone size: many; V gene: TRBV7-9; J gene: TRBJ2-6; D gene: .; CDR3 protein: CASSQGSASGSGANVLTF; CDR3 DNA: TGTGCCAGCAGCCAGGGGTCGGCTTCCGGCTCTGGGGCCAACGTCCTGACTTTC
clone size: .; V gene: TRBV6-5; J gene: TRBJ2-7; D gene: .; CDR3 protein: CASSYFNLGRTYEQYF; CDR3 DNA: TGTGCCAGCAGTTACTTCAACTTGGGACGGACCTACGAGCAGTACTTC
clone size: few; V gene: TRBV4-1; J gene: TRBJ1-5; D gene: .; CDR3 protein: CASSQDTFGNQPQHF; CDR3 DNA: TGCGCCAGCAGCCAAGATACGTTCGGCAATCAGCCCCAGCATTTT
clone size: few; V gene: TRBV9; J gene: TRBJ1-4; D gene: .; CDR3 protein: CASSPRGTPREKLFF; CDR3 DNA: TGTGCCAGCAGCCCCCGGGGGACCCCAAGGGAAAAACTGTTTTTT
clone size: .; V gene: TRBV5-5; J gene: TRBJ1-2; D gene: TRBD1; CDR3 protein: CASYPPGQPNYGYTF; CDR3 DNA: TGTGCCAGCTATCCGCCGGGACAGCCAAACTATGGCTACACCTTC
clone size: many; V gene: TRBV14; J gene: TRBJ2-7; D gene: .; CDR3 protein: CASSQAQASYEQYF; CDR3 DNA: TGTGCCAGCAGCCAAGCGCAGGCCTCCTACGAGCAGTACTTC
clone size: many; V gene: TRBV19; J gene: TRBJ2-3; D gene: .; CDR3 protein: CASSKSTDTQYF; CDR3 DNA: TGTGCCAGCAGCAAATCAACAGATACGCAGTATTTT
clone size: few; V gene: TRBV28; J gene: TRBJ2-2; D gene: .; CDR3 protein: CASSYRQNTGELFF; CDR3 DNA: TGTGCCAGCAGTTACCGACAGAACACCGGGGAGCTGTTTTTT
clone size: many; V gene: TRBV13; J gene: TRBJ2-3; D gene: .; CDR3 protein: CASSQRYTDTQYF; CDR3 DNA: TGTGCCAGCAGCCAACGATACACAGATACGCAGTATTTT
clone size: .; V gene: TRBV30; J gene: TRBJ2-1; D gene: TRBD2; CDR3 protein: CAWSVYWREFHFEQFF; CDR3 DNA: TGTGCCTGGAGTGTTTACTGGCGGGAGTTCCACTTTGAGCAGTTCTTC
clone size: .; V gene: TRBV4-1; J gene: TRBJ2-7; D gene: .; CDR3 protein: CASSQGEVIGYEQYF; CDR3 DNA: TGCGCCAGCAGCCAAGGTGAGGTAATCGGGTACGAGCAGTACTTC
clone size: .; V gene: TRBV28; J gene: TRBJ2-1; D gene: TRBD2; CDR3 protein: CASSSATSGSYNEQFF; CDR3 DNA: TGTGCCAGCAGTTCAGCGACTAGCGGGAGCTACAATGAGCAGTTCTTC
clone size: few; V gene: TRBV4-1; J gene: TRBJ2-7; D gene: .; CDR3 protein: CASSQDRWTYEQYF; CDR3 DNA: TGCGCCAGCAGCCAAGACAGGTGGACCTACGAGCAGTACTTC
clone size: many; V gene: TRBV6-5; J gene: TRBJ2-5; D gene: .; CDR3 protein: CASSYKGAETQYF; CDR3 DNA: TGTGCCAGCAGTTACAAAGGGGCTGAGACCCAGTACTTC
clone size: few; V gene: TRBV27; J gene: TRBJ1-2; D gene: .; CDR3 protein: CASSLWGGYGYTF; CDR3 DNA: TGTGCCAGCAGTTTATGGGGGGGCTATGGCTACACCTTC
clone size: .; V gene: TRBV28; J gene: TRBJ1-1; D gene: .; CDR3 protein: CASSFGKRSEAFF; CDR3 DNA: TGTGCCAGCAGTTTTGGGAAGAGAAGTGAAGCTTTCTTT
clone size: .; V gene: TRBV13; J gene: TRBJ2-5; D gene: TRBD2; CDR3 protein: CASSFLGTTSETQYF; CDR3 DNA: TGTGCCAGCAGCTTCCTCGGGACTACGTCCGAGACCCAGTACTTC
clone size: many; V gene: TRBV7-6; J gene: TRBJ2-5; D gene: .; CDR3 protein: CASSTRDSGQETQYF; CDR3 DNA: TGTGCCAGCAGTACGCGGGACTCCGGGCAAGAGACCCAGTACTTC
clone size: .; V gene: TRBV20-1; J gene: TRBJ2-7; D gene: .; CDR3 protein: CSARTRTGSYEQYF; CDR3 DNA: TGCAGTGCTAGAACCAGGACGGGGTCCTACGAGCAGTACTTC
clone size: .; V gene: TRBV2; J gene: TRBJ2-7; D gene: TRBD1; CDR3 protein: CARGTGYEQYF; CDR3 DNA: TGTGCCAGGGGGACAGGCTACGAGCAGTACTTC
clone size: .; V gene: TRBV4-3; J gene: TRBJ1-3; D gene: .; CDR3 protein: CASSQDPWPQAGNTIYF; CDR3 DNA: TGCGCCAGCAGCCAAGATCCGTGGCCTCAGGCAGGAAACACCATATATTTT
clone size: many; V gene: TRBV6-6; J gene: TRBJ2-1; D gene: TRBD2; CDR3 protein: CASSNSGEAHNEQFF; CDR3 DNA: TGTGCCAGCAGTAATAGCGGGGAGGCCCACAATGAGCAGTTCTTC
clone size: .; V gene: TRBV27; J gene: TRBJ2-1; D gene: .; CDR3 protein: CASSLSGALHSYNEQFF; CDR3 DNA: TGTGCCAGCAGTTTATCGGGGGCCTTACACTCCTACAATGAGCAGTTCTTC
clone size: few; V gene: TRBV12-3/TRBV12-4; J gene: TRBJ1-2; D gene: .; CDR3 protein: CASSLIRAEGYTF; CDR3 DNA: TGTGCCAGCAGTTTAATCAGGGCGGAGGGCTACACCTTC
clone size: .; V gene: TRBV9; J gene: TRBJ2-1; D gene: .; CDR3 protein: CASSLTWGSNEQFF; CDR3 DNA: TGTGCCAGCAGCCTAACGTGGGGGTCCAATGAGCAGTTCTTC
clone size: few; V gene: TRBV27; J gene: TRBJ2-7; D gene: .; CDR3 protein: CASSLAENSYEQYF; CDR3 DNA: TGTGCCAGCAGTTTAGCCGAGAACTCCTACGAGCAGTACTTC
clone size: many; V gene: TRBV5-4; J gene: TRBJ2-3; D gene: TRBD2; CDR3 protein: CASSEGTSGGADTQYF; CDR3 DNA: TGTGCCAGCAGCGAAGGGACTAGCGGGGGTGCAGATACGCAGTATTTT
clone size: many; V gene: TRBV24-1; J gene: TRBJ2-6; D gene: .; CDR3 protein: CATSRGIPGTPDPGANVLTF; CDR3 DNA: TGTGCCACCAGTCGGGGGATCCCCGGGACTCCTGATCCTGGGGCCAACGTCCTGACTTTC
clone size: many; V gene: TRBV3-1; J gene: TRBJ2-5; D gene: TRBD1; CDR3 protein: CASSQDKTGAETQYF; CDR3 DNA: TGTGCCAGCAGCCAAGATAAGACAGGGGCAGAGACCCAGTACTTC
clone size: many; V gene: TRBV2; J gene: TRBJ1-1; D gene: .; CDR3 protein: CASSLSGSTEAFF; CDR3 DNA: TGTGCCAGCAGCTTATCAGGGTCAACTGAAGCTTTCTTT
clone size: many; V gene: TRBV7-9; J gene: TRBJ2-7; D gene: .; CDR3 protein: CASSPGPSIEQYF; CDR3 DNA: TGTGCCAGCAGCCCCGGGCCCTCTATCGAGCAGTACTTC
clone size: .; V gene: TRBV4-2; J gene: TRBJ2-7; D gene: .; CDR3 protein: CASSHSVAGSSYERYF; CDR3 DNA: TGTGCCAGCAGCCACAGCGTGGCGGGGAGCTCCTACGAGCGGTACTTC
clone size: .; V gene: TRBV19; J gene: TRBJ2-7; D gene: TRBD1; CDR3 protein: CASSMGQGSHEQYF; CDR3 DNA: TGTGCCAGTAGTATGGGACAGGGGAGCCACGAGCAGTACTTC
clone size: few; V gene: TRBV24-1; J gene: TRBJ2-1; D gene: TRBD2; CDR3 protein: CATSDKLAGQNNEQFF; CDR3 DNA: TGTGCCACCAGTGACAAACTAGCGGGACAAAACAATGAGCAGTTCTTC
clone size: few; V gene: TRBV5-1; J gene: TRBJ1-2; D gene: .; CDR3 protein: CASSLEAGHGYTF; CDR3 DNA: TGCGCCAGCAGCTTGGAGGCGGGGCATGGCTACACCTTC
clone size: few; V gene: TRBV5-1; J gene: TRBJ1-1; D gene: .; CDR3 protein: CASSLSRHGDANTEAFF; CDR3 DNA: TGCGCCAGCAGCTTGAGCAGGCATGGGGACGCGAACACTGAAGCTTTCTTT
clone size: few; V gene: TRBV20-1; J gene: TRBJ1-5; D gene: .; CDR3 protein: CSARDDRNGGPGSNQPQHF; CDR3 DNA: TGCAGTGCTAGAGATGACCGAAACGGGGGGCCCGGGAGCAATCAGCCCCAGCATTTT
clone size: few; V gene: TRBV20-1; J gene: TRBJ2-5; D gene: .; CDR3 protein: CSARAPAQETQYF; CDR3 DNA: TGCAGTGCTAGAGCCCCGGCCCAGGAGACCCAGTACTTC
clone size: many; V gene: TRBV4-1; J gene: TRBJ2-7; D gene: .; CDR3 protein: CASSQDPSGVVYEQYF; CDR3 DNA: TGCGCCAGCAGCCAAGATCCGTCAGGGGTGGTCTACGAGCAGTACTTC
clone size: few; V gene: TRBV6-5; J gene: TRBJ2-2; D gene: .; CDR3 protein: CASSLGEGAGELFF; CDR3 DNA: TGTGCCAGCAGCCTTGGTGAGGGGGCCGGGGAGCTGTTTTTT
clone size: few; V gene: TRBV7-9; J gene: TRBJ1-2; D gene: TRBD1; CDR3 protein: CASSSDRGLGYTF; CDR3 DNA: TGTGCCAGCAGCTCAGACAGGGGGCTTGGCTACACCTTC
clone size: many; V gene: TRBV4-1; J gene: TRBJ1-1; D gene: .; CDR3 protein: CASSHLTGPNTEAFF; CDR3 DNA: TGCGCCAGCAGCCACCTAACAGGCCCGAACACTGAAGCTTTCTTT
clone size: .; V gene: TRBV19; J gene: TRBJ2-7; D gene: .; CDR3 protein: CASSLPPGPGVFHEQYF; CDR3 DNA: TGTGCCAGTAGCCTCCCTCCCGGGCCAGGGGTTTTCCACGAGCAGTACTTC
clone size: .; V gene: TRBV19; J gene: TRBJ2-2; D gene: TRBD1; CDR3 protein: CASSYRTGRNTGELFF; CDR3 DNA: TGTGCCAGTAGTTACAGGACAGGGCGAAACACCGGGGAGCTGTTTTTT
clone size: .; V gene: TRBV10-2; J gene: TRBJ1-2; D gene: TRBD1; CDR3 protein: CATAGQENGYTF; CDR3 DNA: TGCGCCACTGCCGGACAGGAGAATGGCTACACCTTC
clone size: .; V gene: TRBV5-6; J gene: TRBJ1-6; D gene: TRBD1; CDR3 protein: CASSDRDYNSPLHF; CDR3 DNA: TGTGCCAGCAGCGACAGGGATTATAATTCACCCCTCCACTTT
clone size: .; V gene: TRBV7-9; J gene: TRBJ1-1; D gene: .; CDR3 protein: CASSSTGNSDEAFF; CDR3 DNA: TGTGCCAGCAGCTCCACAGGGAATAGTGATGAAGCTTTCTTT
clone size: few; V gene: TRBV19; J gene: TRBJ2-7; D gene: TRBD2; CDR3 protein: CASSPRLAGGAYEQYF; CDR3 DNA: TGTGCCAGTAGCCCAAGACTAGCGGGGGGCGCCTACGAGCAGTACTTC
clone size: .; V gene: TRBV19; J gene: TRBJ1-1; D gene: TRBD1; CDR3 protein: CASSIDRGMNTEAFF; CDR3 DNA: TGTGCCAGTAGTATTGACAGGGGAATGAACACTGAAGCTTTCTTT
clone size: few; V gene: TRBV10-3; J gene: TRBJ1-6; D gene: .; CDR3 protein: CAISDEGSYNSPLHF; CDR3 DNA: TGTGCCATCAGTGACGAGGGCTCCTATAATTCACCCCTCCACTTT
clone size: many; V gene: TRBV6-5; J gene: TRBJ2-7; D gene: TRBD1; CDR3 protein: CASSFTGAYEQYF; CDR3 DNA: TGTGCCAGCAGTTTCACAGGGGCCTACGAGCAGTACTTC
clone size: many; V gene: TRBV12-3/TRBV12-4; J gene: TRBJ2-3; D gene: .; CDR3 protein: CASSLADTQYF; CDR3 DNA: TGTGCCAGCAGCTTAGCAGATACGCAGTATTTT
clone size: many; V gene: TRBV30; J gene: TRBJ2-7; D gene: TRBD1; CDR3 protein: CAWSPGTGGEQYF; CDR3 DNA: TGTGCCTGGAGTCCTGGGACAGGGGGCGAGCAGTACTTC